The next 8 T cell receptor beta chains were all read from a single sample in a study of identical twins. TCRdb independently ran MiXCR on the 5' RACE reads; one entry per CDR3 protein. Of around 480,000 distinct CDR3 sequences in the sample, approximately 15% were seen once. The same specimen was also included in a second study, on yellow fever vaccine responses in identical twins.

Sequenced: CD4+ T cells sorted from blood. Source of these receptors: a woman between 18 and 29 years old in good health.

The chain joins TRBV10-1 to TRBJ2-1; D perhaps matches TRBD2 (6 bases). The germline V and J ends were trimmed by 6 bases and 3 bases, with 15 bases remaining between them. The CDR3 has 15 amino acids. The V gene's germline CDR1 is WNHNN and CDR2 SYGVQD (reference sequence). In DNA form, the CDR3 reads TGCGCCAGCAGCTCCTTGGAGGGCGGCTACAATGAGCAGTTCTTC. Its protein is CASSSLEGGYNEQFF.

This clonotype has ten or more counts. This sequence joins TRBV6-2 or TRBV6-3 and TRBJ2-7, with D perhaps TRBD2 (5 bases). This CDR3 is built from 14 residues. V lost 4 bases to trimming and J lost 1 base, with 11 bases between them. The germline V gene encodes CDR1 MNHEY and CDR2 SVGEGT. The CDR3 loop reads CASSSSGASYEQYF. The CDR3 DNA sequence: TGTGCCAGCAGTTCCAGCGGCGCTTCCTACGAGCAGTACTTC.

V gene TRBV19 combines with J gene TRBJ2-2, with D possibly being TRBD2 (5 bases). The CDR3 contains 15 residues. Germline CDR1 and CDR2: LNHDA and SQIVND (reference sequence). Trimming pared 10 bases from V and 2 bases from J, leaving 17 bases between. This CDR3 reads CATASGAVNTGELFF. For the CDR3, the DNA is TGTGCCACCGCCTCCGGAGCGGTTAACACCGGGGAGCTGTTTTTT.

This clonotype was seen ten or more times. The V and J genes are TRBV12-3 or TRBV12-4 and TRBJ2-3; 7 nucleotides agree with TRBD1. V shed 4 bases, J shed 5 bases, and the junction held 3 bases outside the gene matches. The CDR3 is made up of 13 amino acids. CDR3 region: CASSSQGKDTQYF. The CDR3, as DNA: TGTGCCAGCAGTTCACAGGGGAAAGATACGCAGTATTTT.

The V gene is TRBV7-9, the J gene TRBJ2-3, with D uncertain. Germline loops: CDR1 SEHNR, CDR2 FQNEAQ (reference sequence). The V and J ends lost 5 bases and 0 bases respectively, with 15 bases between them. This CDR3 has 16 residues. CDR3 in DNA: TGTGCCAGCAGCGCCCAGACTCCGACTAGCACAGATACGCAGTATTTT. This encodes CASSAQTPTSTDTQYF. The full variable domain, its missing parts supplied by reference TRBV7-9 and TRBJ2-3, is DTGVSQNPRHKITKRGQNVTFRCDPISEHNRLYWYRQTLGQGPEFLTYFQNEAQLEKSRLLSDRFSAERPKGSFSTLEIQRTEQGDSAMYLCASSAQTPTSTDTQYFGPGTRLTVL.

This clonotype has a handful of counts. The J gene is TRBJ2-7, the V gene TRBV10-3; 8 bases line up with TRBD2. This CDR3 has 15 residues. Germline CDR1 is ENHRY and CDR2 is SYGVKD. The ends lost 3 bases at V and 6 bases at J; junction bases unmatched: 10. This chain's CDR3 is CAISDTPGLGSEQYF. The CDR3 DNA is TGTGCCATCAGTGATACCCCGGGACTAGGATCCGAGCAGTACTTC.

This chain connects TRBV15 to TRBJ2-6; D is perhaps TRBD2 (5 bases). V was cut by 3 bases and J by 4 bases, with 10 bases left in between. The CDR3 is 15 residues long. Germline V gene data show CDR1 as LNHNV and CDR2 as YYDKDF (reference sequence). CDR3 bases: TGTGCCACCAGCAGGGCGGGTCAGGGGGCCAACGTCCTGACTTTC. This gives the protein CATSRAGQGANVLTF.

This clonotype has more than one count but fewer than ten. The chain uses TRBV28 and TRBJ2-7; TRBD1 is a possible D gene (6 bases). In germline, CDR1 is MDHEN, CDR2 SYDVKM. Trimming took off 2 bases at V and 6 bases at J, with 11 bases between the two ends. The CDR3 extends over 13 amino acids. CDR3 bases: TGTGCCAGCAGTTTAAGTTCAGGGGTCGAGCAGTACTTC. As protein: CASSLSSGVEQYF.